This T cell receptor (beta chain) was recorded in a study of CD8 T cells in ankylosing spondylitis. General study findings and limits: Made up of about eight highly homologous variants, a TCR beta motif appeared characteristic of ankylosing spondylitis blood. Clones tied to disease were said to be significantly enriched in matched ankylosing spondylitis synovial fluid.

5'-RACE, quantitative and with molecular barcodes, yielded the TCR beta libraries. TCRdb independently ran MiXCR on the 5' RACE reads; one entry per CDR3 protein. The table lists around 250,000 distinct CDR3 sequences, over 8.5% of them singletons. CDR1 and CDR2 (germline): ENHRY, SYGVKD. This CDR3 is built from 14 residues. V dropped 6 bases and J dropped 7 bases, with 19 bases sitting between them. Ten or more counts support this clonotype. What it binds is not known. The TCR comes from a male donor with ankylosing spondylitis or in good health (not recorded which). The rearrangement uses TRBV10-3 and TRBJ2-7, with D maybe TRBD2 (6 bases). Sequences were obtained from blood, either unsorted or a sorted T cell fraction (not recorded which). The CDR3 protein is CAISHRSGPAEQYF. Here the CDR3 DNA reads TGTGCCATCAGCCATAGAAGCGGGCCGGCGGAGCAGTACTTC.